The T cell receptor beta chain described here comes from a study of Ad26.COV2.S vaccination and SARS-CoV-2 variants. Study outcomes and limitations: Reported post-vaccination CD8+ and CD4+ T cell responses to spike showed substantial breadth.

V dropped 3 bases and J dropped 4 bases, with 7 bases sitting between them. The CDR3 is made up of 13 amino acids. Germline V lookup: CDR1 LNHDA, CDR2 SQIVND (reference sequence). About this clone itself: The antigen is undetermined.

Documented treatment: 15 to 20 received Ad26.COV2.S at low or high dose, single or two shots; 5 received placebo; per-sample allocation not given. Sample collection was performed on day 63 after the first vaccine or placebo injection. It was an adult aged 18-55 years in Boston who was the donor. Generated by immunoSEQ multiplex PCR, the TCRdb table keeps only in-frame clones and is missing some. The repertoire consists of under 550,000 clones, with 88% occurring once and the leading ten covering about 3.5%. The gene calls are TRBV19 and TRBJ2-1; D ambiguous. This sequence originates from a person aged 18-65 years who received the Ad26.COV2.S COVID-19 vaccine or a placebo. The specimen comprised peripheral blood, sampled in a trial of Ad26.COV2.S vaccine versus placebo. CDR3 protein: CASSILQYNEQFF. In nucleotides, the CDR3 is TGTGCCAGTAGTATCCTTCAGTACAATGAGCAGTTCTTC.